The rows below give T cell receptor beta chains drawn from one sample of a study of T cells expressing NK-cell markers. TCRdb re-analyzed the 5' RACE reads; it lists each CDR3 protein once, without DNA. The sample spans tens of thousands of distinct CDR3 sequences; the ten largest clones claim 50% to 75%. The sequencing input was blood T cells: a sorted CD56 or NKG2C T cell subset, CD4+ or CD8+ T cells, or bulk PBMC T cells (not recorded which). The receptors come from a woman aged 18 to 69 in good health. The CDR3 runs from the conserved cysteine through the conserved F or W. Clone size is shown for a subset of rows, as once, few, many or a class of expanded clone.

V	J	size	CDR3
TRBV7-2	TRBJ2-7	-	CASSLADLTYEQYF
TRBV20-1	TRBJ1-1	-	CSASPGLRNTEAFF
TRBV29-1	TRBJ2-7	-	CSVEELKSGTDYEQYF
TRBV4-1	TRBJ1-2	-	CASSQAQTGNYGYTF
TRBV7-8	TRBJ1-5	-	CASSTGGWVQPQHF
TRBV5-1	TRBJ2-7	medium-sized	CASSDGAGSYEQYF
TRBV4-1	TRBJ2-7	-	CASSQSLQGGVNEQYF
TRBV5-1	TRBJ2-1	-	CASSLKETSSYNEQFF
TRBV9	TRBJ2-5	-	CASSASGSVQETQYF
TRBV5-4	TRBJ2-3	-	CASRGGYADTQYF
TRBV4-1	TRBJ2-1	-	CASSPGGLAATYNEQFF
TRBV6-5	TRBJ1-5	-	CASSYSGQVNQPQHF
TRBV5-1	TRBJ2-1	-	CASSLEGTSVPIRANEQFF
TRBV4-1	TRBJ2-7	-	CASSQLREYEQYF
TRBV9	TRBJ1-2	-	CASTDSPGTGRSLAYGYTF